This T cell receptor beta chain was identified in a study of blood T cell repertoires in COVID-19. Study overall: From the United States, Italy and Spain came samples of acute and convalescent COVID-19.

As originally analysed: Nucleated cell counts were estimated from reference gene primer amplification. This table comes from immunoSEQ multiplex PCR, and its TCRdb copy is limited to in-frame clones, with some not included. For V, J and clone size, that table is used; D and trimming come from the DNA. The table shows roughly 500,000 clones, with 70% to 90% occurring only once. J lost 7 bases, V lost 5 bases, and 10 bases had no gene match. Germline V gene data show CDR1 as GTSNPN and CDR2 as SVGIG (reference sequence). CDR3 length equals 13 residues. The sequenced sample consisted of peripheral blood. This chain links TRBV30 with TRBJ2-5, with 7 nucleotides matching TRBD2. The receptor was derived from a human donor in a cohort sampled during active COVID-19. The CDR3 here is CAWARLAKGTQYF. Here the CDR3 DNA reads TGTGCCTGGGCCAGACTAGCCAAAGGGACCCAGTACTTC.